This TCR beta chain comes out of a study of control samples from healthy donors and cancer patients. The CDR3 is 17 amino acids. The protocol was immunoSEQ multiplex PCR, while the TCRdb copy is restricted to in-frame clones and leaves out a portion. The sample lists about 86,000 clones; approximately 95% were seen once. This receptor was taken from a woman in her thirties in good health. Sequenced sample: blood. The chain uses TRBV21-1 and TRBJ2-7; the table gives TRBD2 as D, unverified against the DNA. TRBV21-1 is labeled a pseudogene. CDR3 in amino acids: CASSKRGKGDVLRGQYF. CDR3 coding DNA: TGTGCCAGCAGCAAACGGGGTAAGGGCGATGTCCTCCGGGGGCAGTACTTC.